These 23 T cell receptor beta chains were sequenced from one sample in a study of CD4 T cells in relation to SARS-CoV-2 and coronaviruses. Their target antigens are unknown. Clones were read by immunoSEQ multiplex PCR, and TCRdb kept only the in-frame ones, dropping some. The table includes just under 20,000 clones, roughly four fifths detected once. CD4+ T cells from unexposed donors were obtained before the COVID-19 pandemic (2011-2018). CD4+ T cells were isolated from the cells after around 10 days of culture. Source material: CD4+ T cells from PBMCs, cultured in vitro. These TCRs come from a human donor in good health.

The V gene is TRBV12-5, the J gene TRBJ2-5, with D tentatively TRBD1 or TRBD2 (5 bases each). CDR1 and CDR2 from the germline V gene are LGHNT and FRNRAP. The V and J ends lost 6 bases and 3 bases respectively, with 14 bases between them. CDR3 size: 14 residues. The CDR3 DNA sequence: TGTGCTAGTGGCCCCCGGGACGGAAAAGAGACCCAGTACTTC. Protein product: CASGPRDGKETQYF.

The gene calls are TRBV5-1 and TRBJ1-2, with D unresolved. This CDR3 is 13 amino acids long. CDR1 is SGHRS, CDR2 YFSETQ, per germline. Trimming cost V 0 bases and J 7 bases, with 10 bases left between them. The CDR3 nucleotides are TGCGCCAGCAGCTTGGTGGGGAGAAGTGGCTACACCTTC. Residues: CASSLVGRSGYTF.

The CDR3: CASSYSNPRAHGYTF. The DNA for the CDR3 is TGTGCCAGCAGTTACTCGAATCCCCGGGCCCATGGCTACACCTTC. The chain employs TRBV6-2 or TRBV6-3 and TRBJ1-2; D not certain. The germline V gene has CDR1 MNHEY and CDR2 SVGEGT. This CDR3 is 15 amino acids long. V lost 0 bases and J lost 6, with 14 bases in between.

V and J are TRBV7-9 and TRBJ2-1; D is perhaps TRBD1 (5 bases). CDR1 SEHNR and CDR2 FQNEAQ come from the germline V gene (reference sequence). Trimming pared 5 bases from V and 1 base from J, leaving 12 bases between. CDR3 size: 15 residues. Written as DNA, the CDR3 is TGTGCCAGCAGCCCGGACACCCGTTCCTACAATGAGCAGTTCTTC. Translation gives CASSPDTRSYNEQFF.

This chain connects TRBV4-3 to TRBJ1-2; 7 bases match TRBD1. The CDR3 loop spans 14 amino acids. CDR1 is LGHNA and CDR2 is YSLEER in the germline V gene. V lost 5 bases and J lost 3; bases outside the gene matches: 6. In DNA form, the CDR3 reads TGCGCCAGCAGCAACCGACAGGGAGACTATGGCTACACCTTC. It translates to CASSNRQGDYGYTF.

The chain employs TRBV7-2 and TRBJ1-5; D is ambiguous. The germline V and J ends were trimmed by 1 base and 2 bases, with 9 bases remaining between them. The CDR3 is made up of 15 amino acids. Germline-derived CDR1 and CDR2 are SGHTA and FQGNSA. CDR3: CASSLGQAGNQPQHF. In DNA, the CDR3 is TGTGCCAGCAGCTTAGGGCAGGCCGGCAATCAGCCCCAGCATTTT. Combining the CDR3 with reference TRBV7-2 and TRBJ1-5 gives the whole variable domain GAGVSQSPSNKVTEKGKDVELRCDPISGHTALYWYRQSLGQGLEFLIYFQGNSAPDKSGLPSDRFSAERTGGSVSTLTIQRTQQEDSAVYLCASSLGQAGNQPQHFGDGTRLSIL.

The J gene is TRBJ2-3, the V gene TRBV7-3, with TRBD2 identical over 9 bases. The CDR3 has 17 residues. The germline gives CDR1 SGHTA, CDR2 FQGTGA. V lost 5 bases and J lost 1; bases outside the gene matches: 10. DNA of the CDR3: TGTGCCAGCAGCCCCAGTGGCGGGAGGGCTGGCACAGATACGCAGTATTTT. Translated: CASSPSGGRAGTDTQYF. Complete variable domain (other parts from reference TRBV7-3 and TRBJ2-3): GAGVSQTPSNKVTEKGKYVELRCDPISGHTALYWYRQSLGQGPEFLIYFQGTGAADDSGLPNDRFFAVRPEGSVSTLKIQRTERGDSAVYLCASSPSGGRAGTDTQYFGPGTRLTVL.

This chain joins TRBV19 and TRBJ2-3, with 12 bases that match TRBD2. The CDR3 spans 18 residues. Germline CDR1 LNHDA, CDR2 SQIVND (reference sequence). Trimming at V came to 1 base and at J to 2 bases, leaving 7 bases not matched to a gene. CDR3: CASSIALASGRATDTQYF. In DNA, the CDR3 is TGTGCCAGTAGTATAGCCCTCGCTAGCGGGAGGGCCACAGATACGCAGTATTTT. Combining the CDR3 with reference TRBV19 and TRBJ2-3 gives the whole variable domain DGGITQSPKYLFRKEGQNVTLSCEQNLNHDAMYWYRQDPGQGLRLIYYSQIVNDFQKGDIAEGYSVSREKKESFPLTVTSAQKNPTAFYLCASSIALASGRATDTQYFGPGTRLTVL.

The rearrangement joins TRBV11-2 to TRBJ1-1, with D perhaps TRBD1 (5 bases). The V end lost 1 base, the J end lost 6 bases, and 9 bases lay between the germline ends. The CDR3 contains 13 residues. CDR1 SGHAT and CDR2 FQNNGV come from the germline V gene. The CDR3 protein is CASSLAGRAEAFF. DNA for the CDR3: TGTGCCAGCAGCTTAGCAGGGAGGGCTGAAGCTTTCTTT. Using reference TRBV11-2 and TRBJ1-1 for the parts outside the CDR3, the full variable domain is EAGVAQSPRYKIIEKRQSVAFWCNPISGHATLYWYQQILGQGPKLLIQFQNNGVVDDSQLPKDRFSAERLKGVDSTLKIQPAKLEDSAVYLCASSLAGRAEAFFGQGTRLTVV.

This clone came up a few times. The CDR3 DNA follows: TGCGCCAGCAGCTTTGGGGATAACACTGAAGCTTTCTTT. It codes for CASSFGDNTEAFF. V is TRBV5-1 and J is TRBJ1-1; unclear D gene. Germline values: CDR1 SGHRS, CDR2 YFSETQ. This CDR3 region has 13 residues. V lost 2 bases and J 2 bases, leaving 7 bases between the germline ends.

The CDR3 is CASSPTGQGVNSPLHF. The CDR3 DNA sequence: TGTGCCAGCAGCCCAACGGGACAGGGGGTGAATTCACCCCTCCACTTT. The rearrangement links TRBV7-6 to TRBJ1-6; 11 nucleotides align to TRBD1. This CDR3 comprises 16 residues. CDR1 and CDR2 from the germline V gene are SGHVS and FNYEAQ. V dropped 5 bases and J dropped 7; count of bases not matched to a gene: 7.

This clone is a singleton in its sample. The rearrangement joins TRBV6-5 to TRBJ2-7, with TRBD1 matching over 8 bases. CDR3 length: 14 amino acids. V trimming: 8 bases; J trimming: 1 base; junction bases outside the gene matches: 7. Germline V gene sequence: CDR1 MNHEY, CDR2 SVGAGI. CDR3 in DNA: TGTGCCAGCGGAAGACAGGGGAATTCCTACGAGCAGTACTTC. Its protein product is CASGRQGNSYEQYF.

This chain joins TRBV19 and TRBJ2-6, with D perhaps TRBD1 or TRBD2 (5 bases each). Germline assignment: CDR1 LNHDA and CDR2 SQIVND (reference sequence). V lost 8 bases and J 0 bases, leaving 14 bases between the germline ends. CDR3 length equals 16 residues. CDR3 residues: CASEKGDDSGANVLTF. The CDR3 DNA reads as TGTGCCAGTGAAAAAGGGGACGACTCTGGGGCCAACGTCCTGACTTTC.

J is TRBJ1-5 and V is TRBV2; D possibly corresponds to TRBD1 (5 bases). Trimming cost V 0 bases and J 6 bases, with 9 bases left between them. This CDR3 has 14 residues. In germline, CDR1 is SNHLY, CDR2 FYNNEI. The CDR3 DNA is TGTGCCAGCAGTGAAGCCGCAGGGCCTCAGCCCCAGCATTTT. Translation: CASSEAAGPQPQHF.

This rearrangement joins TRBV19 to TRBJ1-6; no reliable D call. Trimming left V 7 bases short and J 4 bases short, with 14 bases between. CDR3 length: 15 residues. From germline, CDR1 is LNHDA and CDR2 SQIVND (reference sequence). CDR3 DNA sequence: TGTGCCAGTACCCTGAGGATTTTATATAATTCACCCCTCCACTTT. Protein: CASTLRILYNSPLHF.

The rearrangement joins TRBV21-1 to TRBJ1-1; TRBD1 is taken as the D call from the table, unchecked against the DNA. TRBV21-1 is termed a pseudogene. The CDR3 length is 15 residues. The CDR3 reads CASSKGYRGNTEAFF. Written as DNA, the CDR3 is TGTGCCAGCAGCAAAGGGTACAGGGGTAACACTGAAGCTTTCTTT.

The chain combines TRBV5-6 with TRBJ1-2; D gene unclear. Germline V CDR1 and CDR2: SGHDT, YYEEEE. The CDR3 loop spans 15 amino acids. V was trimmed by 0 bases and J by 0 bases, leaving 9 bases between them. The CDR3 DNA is TGTGCCAGCAGCTTGGAGGGAGGGCCTAACTATGGCTACACCTTC. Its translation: CASSLEGGPNYGYTF.

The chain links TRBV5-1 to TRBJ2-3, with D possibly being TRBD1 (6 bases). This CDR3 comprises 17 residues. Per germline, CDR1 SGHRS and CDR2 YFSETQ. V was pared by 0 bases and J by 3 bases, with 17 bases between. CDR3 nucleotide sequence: TGCGCCAGCAGCTTGGCCCCCGGTCTGGGGGCGACAGATACGCAGTATTTT. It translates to CASSLAPGLGATDTQYF.

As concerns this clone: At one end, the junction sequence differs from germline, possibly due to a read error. Here the CDR3 DNA reads TGTGCCAGCTCTCCACGGATAGATAACTCGAAGACCCAGTACTTC. The encoded protein is CASSPRIDNSKTQYF. The gene calls are TRBV18 and TRBJ2-5; the D is unclear. Germline V CDR1 and CDR2: KGHSH, LQKENI. The CDR3 is 15 amino acids.

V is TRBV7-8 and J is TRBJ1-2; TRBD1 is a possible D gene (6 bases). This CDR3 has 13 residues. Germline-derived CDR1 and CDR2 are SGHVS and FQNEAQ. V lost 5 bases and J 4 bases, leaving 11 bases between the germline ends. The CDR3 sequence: CASSTSGAYGYTF. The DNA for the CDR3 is TGTGCCAGCAGCACATCAGGGGCCTATGGCTACACCTTC.

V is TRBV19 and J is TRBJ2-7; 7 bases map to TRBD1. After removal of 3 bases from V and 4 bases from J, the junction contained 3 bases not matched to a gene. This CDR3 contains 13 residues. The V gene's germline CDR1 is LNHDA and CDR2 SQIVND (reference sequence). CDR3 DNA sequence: TGTGCCAGTAGTATTGACAGGGAGTACGAGCAGTACTTC. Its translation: CASSIDREYEQYF. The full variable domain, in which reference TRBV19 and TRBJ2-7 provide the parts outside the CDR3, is DGGITQSPKYLFRKEGQNVTLSCEQNLNHDAMYWYRQDPGQGLRLIYYSQIVNDFQKGDIAEGYSVSREKKESFPLTVTSAQKNPTAFYLCASSIDREYEQYFGPGTRLTVT.

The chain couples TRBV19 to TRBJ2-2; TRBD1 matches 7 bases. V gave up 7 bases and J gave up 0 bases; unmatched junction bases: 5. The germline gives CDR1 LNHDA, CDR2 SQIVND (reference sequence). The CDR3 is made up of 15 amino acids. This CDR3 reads CASKPGQTNTGELFF. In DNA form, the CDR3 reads TGTGCCAGTAAGCCGGGACAGACGAACACCGGGGAGCTGTTTTTT.

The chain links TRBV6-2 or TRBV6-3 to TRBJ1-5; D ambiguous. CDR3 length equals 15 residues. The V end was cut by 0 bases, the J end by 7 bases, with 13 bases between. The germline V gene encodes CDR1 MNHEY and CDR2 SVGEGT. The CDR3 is CASSYSRQLVQPQHF. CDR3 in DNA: TGTGCCAGCAGTTACTCTCGCCAGCTGGTGCAGCCCCAGCATTTT.